This TCR beta chain comes out of a study of low-dose radiotherapy and immunotherapy resistance in tumors. For the study at large: The authors gave intravenous cyclophosphamide 200 mg/m2 every two weeks, one day before radiation and immunotherapy. Patients took 300 mg oral aspirin daily for four cycles from cycle 1 day 1.

TRAV- and TRBV-specific primers, spanning alpha and beta chains, primed first-strand cDNA. Both a constant-region primer and a V-primer adapter served to amplify TCRs across roughly 22 PCR cycles. The authors amplified isolated mRNA by in vitro transcription. TCRdb re-analysed the reads in MiXCR, keeping a single row per CDR3 protein. The profile shows around 83,000 distinct CDR3 sequences, 15% to 20% of them singletons. Per germline, CDR1 KGHDR and CDR2 SFDVKD. CDR3 length: 14 residues. Trimming took 1 base from V and 5 from J, leaving 10 bases between them. This clonotype was observed at least ten times. The time point: before trial treatment. Donors were given nivolumab, ipilimumab, aspirin, low-dose cyclophosphamide and low-dose radiotherapy.

The TCR originated in a male donor with prostate cancer. This chain connects TRBV24-1 to TRBJ1-2; D not certain. Material: PBMCs, obtained before treatment. CDR3 residues: CATSDLRQEYGYTF. CDR3 in DNA: TGTGCCACCAGTGATTTAAGGCAGGAATATGGCTACACCTTC.